The 15 T cell receptor beta chains below were found in one sample sequenced in a study of identifying expanded T cells in peripheral blood. Produced via immunoSEQ multiplex PCR; TCRdb's table is partial and in-frame only. The sample lists approximately 80,000 clones; around four fifths were seen once. The sample taken for sequencing was blood. These receptors were obtained from a person aged 18 to 70 in good health.

CDR3 DNA sequence: TGTGCCAGCAGCTCCAGGGTGGGGAATCAGCCCCAGCATTTT. The encoded protein is CASSSRVGNQPQHF. V usage is TRBV7-2 and J usage is TRBJ1-5; TRBD1 is a possible D gene (5 bases). CDR3 length: 14 amino acids. Germline assignment: CDR1 SGHTA and CDR2 FQGNSA. Trimming left V 4 bases short and J 4 bases short, with 11 bases between. Supplemented by reference TRBV7-2 and TRBJ1-5, the full variable domain reads GAGVSQSPSNKVTEKGKDVELRCDPISGHTALYWYRQSLGQGLEFLIYFQGNSAPDKSGLPSDRFSAERTGGSVSTLTIQRTQQEDSAVYLCASSSRVGNQPQHFGDGTRLSIL.

The CDR3 reads CASSLGWGQGTNEQFF. The CDR3 DNA sequence: TGTGCCAGCAGCTTAGGCTGGGGACAGGGCACCAATGAGCAGTTCTTC. This rearrangement joins TRBV7-2 to TRBJ2-1, with TRBD1 matching 9 bases. In germline, CDR1 is SGHTA, CDR2 FQGNSA. The J segment lost 6 bases and the V segment lost 1 base, leaving 7 bases of the junction unmatched. The CDR3 covers 16 residues. Full variable domain (outside the CDR3, taken from reference TRBV7-2 and TRBJ2-1): GAGVSQSPSNKVTEKGKDVELRCDPISGHTALYWYRQSLGQGLEFLIYFQGNSAPDKSGLPSDRFSAERTGGSVSTLTIQRTQQEDSAVYLCASSLGWGQGTNEQFFGPGTRLTVL.

This clone is classed as medium-sized. V usage is TRBV20-1 and J usage is TRBJ2-1; tentatively, D is TRBD1 (6 bases). V was cut by 3 bases and J by 9 bases, with 9 bases left in between. This CDR3 contains 11 residues. The germline gives CDR1 DFQATT, CDR2 SNEGSKA (reference sequence). This CDR3 reads CSARTGPEQFF. CDR3 nucleotide sequence: TGCAGTGCTAGGACAGGCCCTGAGCAGTTCTTC.

The chain joins TRBV5-1 to TRBJ2-2; D gene unclear. This CDR3 is 12 amino acids long. Between the trimmed V and J ends, which lost 0 bases and 7 bases, there was a span of 4 bases. Germline assignment: CDR1 SGHRS and CDR2 YFSETQ. CDR3 nucleotides: TGCGCCAGCAGCTTGGCAATCGGGGAGCTGTTTTTT. Its translation is CASSLAIGELFF.

The chain employs TRBV19 and TRBJ1-5; D gene ambiguous. V lost 1 base to trimming and J lost 5 bases, with 6 bases between them. Germline CDR1 reads LNHDA; CDR2 reads SQIVND (reference sequence). The CDR3 has 13 residues. The CDR3 nucleotides read TGTGCCAGTAGTATAGCGCCGGATCAGCCCCAGCATTTT. Amino acid sequence: CASSIAPDQPQHF.

The chain joins TRBV5-1 to TRBJ2-1, with a tentative D call TRBD1 (5 bases). Trimming removed 0 bases from V and 1 base from J, with 17 bases in between. This CDR3 has 18 residues. CDR1 is SGHRS, CDR2 YFSETQ, per germline. The CDR3 coding sequence is TGCGCCAGCAGCTTGGCATTTGGGGCCCCAGGTTCCTACAATGAGCAGTTCTTC. Its protein is CASSLAFGAPGSYNEQFF.

V gene TRBV11-3 combines with J gene TRBJ2-7, with D perhaps being TRBD1 or TRBD2 (5 bases each). The CDR3 is made up of 16 amino acids. V was trimmed by 5 bases and J by 0 bases, leaving 17 bases between them. Germline V gene data show CDR1 as SGHNT and CDR2 as YENEEA. The CDR3 sequence is CASSQPRGPASYEQYF. CDR3 sequence (DNA): TGTGCCAGCAGCCAGCCCCGGGGCCCCGCCTCCTACGAGCAGTACTTC.

The sample holds one count of this clone. The junction shows a germline mismatch at one end, possibly a read error. The V and J genes are TRBV29-1 and TRBJ1-2; D possibly corresponds to TRBD1 (5 bases). This CDR3 spans 15 amino acids. CDR1 SQVTM and CDR2 ANQGSEA come from the germline V gene. In DNA form, the CDR3 reads TGCAGCGCGGACGAATCCTCGGGACCTAATTATGGCTACACCTTC. It translates to CSADESSGPNYGYTF.

The chain links TRBV5-1 to TRBJ2-3; 8 bases match TRBD1. Germline CDR1 and CDR2: SGHRS and YFSETQ. The CDR3 has 15 amino acids. V was pared by 4 bases and J by 0 bases, with 4 bases of the junction left unmatched. The CDR3, as DNA: TGCGCCAGCAGCGAACGGACAGGGAGCACAGATACGCAGTATTTT. As protein: CASSERTGSTDTQYF.

The V call is TRBV6-5, the J call TRBJ1-3; D not resolved. The CDR3 has 14 amino acids. V lost 8 bases, J lost 1 base, and 12 bases lay in between. Germline CDR1 MNHEY, CDR2 SVGAGI. CDR3 region: CASHPPDSGNTIYF. The DNA of the CDR3 is TGTGCCAGCCATCCCCCGGATTCTGGAAACACCATATATTTT.

V usage is TRBV6-1 and J usage is TRBJ2-3; unclear D gene. The CDR3 has 15 amino acids. Germline CDR1 reads MNHNS; CDR2 reads SASEGT. The V and J ends lost 2 bases and 2 bases respectively, with 11 bases between them. The CDR3 DNA is TGTGCCAGCAGTGAATCGTTTGGGAACACAGATACGCAGTATTTT. Protein sequence: CASSESFGNTDTQYF.

The chain joins TRBV11-1 to TRBJ2-7, with D perhaps TRBD2 (6 bases). Per germline, CDR1 SGHAT and CDR2 FQDESV (reference sequence). The CDR3 is made up of 16 amino acids. Trimming removed 6 bases at V and 4 bases at J, with 22 bases between. CDR3 coding DNA: TGTGCCAGCAGTTCCGGGTCGCGGGATCTCAATTACGAGCAGTACTTC. It specifies CASSSGSRDLNYEQYF.

The chain has TRBV9 and TRBJ2-3; 12 bases align to TRBD2. CDR1 and CDR2 from the germline V gene are SGDLS and YYNGEE. The V segment lost 4 bases and the J segment 1 base; nucleotides outside the gene matches: 4. The CDR3 length is 16 residues. This CDR3 is CASSPRTSGGTDTQYF. CDR3 in DNA: TGTGCCAGCAGCCCACGGACTAGCGGGGGCACAGATACGCAGTATTTT.

The chain is built from TRBV5-1 and TRBJ2-1, with 13 nucleotides matching TRBD2. V lost 4 bases, J lost 8 bases, and 6 bases stayed unmatched. Germline V lookup: CDR1 SGHRS, CDR2 YFSETQ. CDR3 length: 15 amino acids. The CDR3 nucleotides are TGCGCCAGCAGCGAAGGACTAGCGGGAGCCGATGAGCAGTTCTTC. As protein: CASSEGLAGADEQFF.

The chain recombines TRBV4-3 with TRBJ2-5; 8 positions agree with TRBD2. The CDR3 extends over 16 amino acids. J gave up 3 bases and V 0 bases, and 6 bases lay outside the gene matches. The germline V gene encodes CDR1 LGHNA and CDR2 YSLEER. The CDR3 loop is CASSQERAGGKETQYF. The DNA for the CDR3 is TGCGCCAGCAGCCAAGAAAGGGCGGGGGGAAAAGAGACCCAGTACTTC.